This T cell receptor (beta chain) was obtained from a study of graft-versus-host responses after intestinal transplantation. Overall study findings and caveats: Recipient-marrow GvH clones were detected, some having first appeared in ileum or blood.

The CDR3 is made up of 13 amino acids. Germline lookup yields CDR1 MNHEY and CDR2 SVGAGI. The trim removed 2 bases at V and 5 bases at J, leaving 2 bases unmatched. Responders that carried the CFSE label, approximately 200,000 of them, were plated with approximately 200,000 irradiated, violet-dye-labeled stimulator cells. Clones were sequenced by immunoSEQ multiplex PCR, and TCRdb holds only the in-frame ones, with some missing. In the table there are about 15,000 clones, approximately 38% of which are singletons. The input for sequencing was alloreactive CD8+ T cells from a mixed lymphocyte reaction culture, taken before intestinal transplant. The subset: CFSE-low proliferating T cells sorted from roughly 6-day pre-transplant mixed lymphocyte reaction (GvH or HvG direction). The TCR comes from a human patient who received an intestinal transplant. This rearrangement joins TRBV6-5 to TRBJ2-7, with TRBD1 matching 8 bases. In nucleotides, the CDR3 is TGTGCCAGCAGTTACGGACAGGGCGACGAGCAGTACTTC. Encoded protein: CASSYGQGDEQYF.